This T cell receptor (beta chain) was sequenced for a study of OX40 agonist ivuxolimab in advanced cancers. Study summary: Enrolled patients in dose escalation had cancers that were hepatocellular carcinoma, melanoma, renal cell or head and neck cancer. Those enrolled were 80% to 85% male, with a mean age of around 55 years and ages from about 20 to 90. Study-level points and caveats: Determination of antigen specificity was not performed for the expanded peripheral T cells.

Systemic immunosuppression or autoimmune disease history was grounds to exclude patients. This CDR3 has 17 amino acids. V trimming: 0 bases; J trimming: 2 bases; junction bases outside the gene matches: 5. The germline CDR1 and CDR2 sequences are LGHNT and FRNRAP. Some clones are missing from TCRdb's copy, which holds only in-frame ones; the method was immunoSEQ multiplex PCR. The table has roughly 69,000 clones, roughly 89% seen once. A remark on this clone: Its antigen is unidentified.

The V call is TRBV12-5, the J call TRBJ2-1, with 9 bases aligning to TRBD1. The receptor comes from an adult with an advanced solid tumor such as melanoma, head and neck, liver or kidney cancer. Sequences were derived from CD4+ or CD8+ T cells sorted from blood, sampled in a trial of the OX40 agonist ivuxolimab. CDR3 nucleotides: TGTGCTAGTGGTTTGGTACTCGACAGGGGGGCCTACAATGAGCAGTTCTTC. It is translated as CASGLVLDRGAYNEQFF. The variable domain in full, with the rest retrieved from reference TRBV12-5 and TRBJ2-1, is DARVTQTPRHKVTEMGQEVTMRCQPILGHNTVFWYRQTMMQGLELLAYFRNRAPLDDSGMPKDRFSAEMPDATLATLKIQPSEPRDSAVYFCASGLVLDRGAYNEQFFGPGTRLTVL.